This T cell receptor (beta chain) was captured by sequencing in a study of shared clonotypes between healthy human individuals. Findings and limits, study-wide: Several donors held about 5.1% of naive CD4 clonotypes in common.

This clone has just one count. Its antigen is not known. The data were produced by immunoSEQ multiplex PCR, yet TCRdb's version contains in-frame clones alone and is incomplete. Of a few hundred thousand clones detected, roughly 96% appear once; the ten largest clones hold around 0.3%. This receptor was identified in a man aged 30 to 45 in good health. Input material: memory CD8+ T cells sorted from blood. Stated subset: CD45RO+ cells pooled with CCR7-negative TemRA cells.

The DNA of the CDR3 is TGTGCCAGCAGTTTGGACAGCTCCTACAATGAGCAGTTCTTC. Residues: CASSLDSSYNEQFF. The chain is built from TRBV28 and TRBJ2-1; possibly TRBD1 for D (6 bases). The V end was cut by 3 bases, the J end by 0 bases, with 6 bases between. The CDR3 spans 14 residues. The germline V gene encodes CDR1 MDHEN and CDR2 SYDVKM. Based on the CDR3 plus reference TRBV28 and TRBJ2-1, the full variable domain is DVKVTQSSRYLVKRTGEKVFLECVQDMDHENMFWYRQDPGLGLRLIYFSYDVKMKEKGDIPEGYSVSREKKERFSLILESASTNQTSMYLCASSLDSSYNEQFFGPGTRLTVL.